The 28 T cell receptor beta chains below were found in one sample sequenced in a study of CD8+ T cells in alopecia areata. Treatment here: oral pan-JAK inhibitor, 5-10 mg twice daily. cDNA serving as the sequencing template came from extracted, reverse transcribed RNA. Assay: immunoSEQ multiplex PCR; the TCRdb copy retains only in-frame clones and omits some. Altogether around 180,000 clones are present, just under 65% being singletons, with the ten largest covering about 1.3%. Material: CD4+ T cells sorted from blood, obtained at week 49, from a patient treated with tofacitinib. The receptors were sampled from a human donor with alopecia areata.

Only a few counts were recorded for this clone. The junction differs from germline at one of its ends, possibly a read error. The chain employs TRBV19 and TRBJ2-3; 8 nucleotides align to TRBD2. Germline CDR1 is LNHDA and CDR2 is SQIVND (reference sequence). The CDR3 spans 14 residues. The CDR3 reads CASRIAGFTDTQYF. CDR3 nucleotide sequence: TGTGCCAGTAGGATAGCGGGGTTCACAGATACGCAGTATTTT. Full variable domain (missing parts from reference TRBV19 and TRBJ2-3): DGGITQSPKYLFRKEGQNVTLSCEQNLNHDAMYWYRQDPGQGLRLIYYSQIVNDFQKGDIAEGYSVSREKKESFPLTVTSAQKNPTAFYLCASRIAGFTDTQYFGPGTRLTVL.

The rearrangement uses TRBV29-1 and TRBJ1-2; D not certain. The CDR3 is 16 residues long. Looked up from germline, CDR1 is SQVTM and CDR2 is ANQGSEA. V was cut by 0 bases and J by 4 bases, with 18 bases left in between. This CDR3 is CSVEERAEVFAYGYTF. CDR3 DNA sequence: TGCAGCGTTGAAGAGAGGGCCGAGGTCTTTGCCTATGGCTACACCTTC.

This clone was seen once. This chain links TRBV29-1 with TRBJ1-2; the match to TRBD1 covers 8 bases. The CDR3 has 12 residues. CDR1 is SQVTM and CDR2 is ANQGSEA in the germline V gene. The J segment lost 7 bases and the V segment lost 7 bases, leaving 8 bases of the junction unmatched. The CDR3 region is CSAQQGEVGYTF. CDR3 sequence (DNA): TGCAGCGCACAACAGGGGGAGGTTGGCTACACCTTC.

J is TRBJ2-2 and V is TRBV6-6; the D is unclear. The CDR3 is 13 amino acids. Germline V gene lookup returns CDR1 MNHNY and CDR2 SVGAGI (reference sequence). With 6 bases removed from V and 5 bases from J, the gap between germline ends came to 10 bases. The CDR3 coding sequence is TGTGCCAGCAGACCGGACGGTACCGGGGAGCTGTTTTTT. It yields the protein CASRPDGTGELFF.

The rearrangement uses TRBV29-1 and TRBJ2-7; no clear D. Trimming removed 4 bases from V and 7 bases from J, with 17 bases in between. In germline, CDR1 is SQVTM, CDR2 ANQGSEA. This CDR3 spans 13 amino acids. The CDR3 sequence: CSVVASRGAEQYF. The CDR3, as DNA: TGCAGCGTTGTGGCATCCCGAGGAGCAGAGCAGTACTTC.

The gene calls are TRBV7-3 and TRBJ2-3; 8 nucleotides agree with TRBD2. Germline V gene sequence: CDR1 SGHTA, CDR2 FQGTGA. V shed 3 bases, J shed 5 bases, and the junction held 4 bases outside the gene matches. The length of the CDR3 is 14 residues. The CDR3 nucleotides are TGTGCCAGCAGCTTCAGCGGGGGAGTAGATACGCAGTATTTT. Translated, it gives CASSFSGGVDTQYF.

The chain is built from TRBV21-1 and TRBJ2-7; the table assigns TRBD1, which was not confirmed against the DNA. TRBV21-1 has pseudogene status. There are 14 residues in the CDR3. In DNA, the CDR3 is TGTGCCAGCAGCAGCCGGACAGGCTCCTACGAGCAGTACTTC. Translated, it gives CASSSRTGSYEQYF.

As for this clone: Other DNA sequences in the same sample also yield this CDR3. The rearrangement uses TRBV9 and TRBJ2-1, with 11 bases fitting TRBD1. Germline lookup yields CDR1 SGDLS and CDR2 YYNGEE. V dropped 3 bases and J dropped 7; count of bases not matched to a gene: 6. This CDR3 spans 15 amino acids. This CDR3 reads CASSERDRGRNEQFF. The CDR3, as DNA: TGTGCCAGCAGCGAACGGGACAGGGGGAGGAATGAGCAGTTCTTC.

CDR3 coding DNA: TGCAGCGTTGCTGAAAACAGGAGGCTACAAGGGGCCAACAATGAGCAGTTCTTC. Translating gives CSVAENRRLQGANNEQFF. The chain recombines TRBV29-1 with TRBJ2-1, with D perhaps assigned TRBD1 or TRBD2 (5 bases each). Germline-derived CDR1 and CDR2 are SQVTM and ANQGSEA. The CDR3 contains 18 residues. The V gene lost 4 bases and the J gene lost 5 bases, with 27 bases spanning the gap.

This clone was seen a few times. V is TRBV11-2 and J is TRBJ2-1; 11 nucleotides agree with TRBD2. The trim removed 5 bases at V and 10 bases at J, leaving 10 bases unmatched. The germline CDR1 and CDR2 sequences are SGHAT and FQNNGV. CDR3 length: 15 amino acids. The DNA of the CDR3 is TGTGCCAGCAGCATAACTAGCGGGAGCCACCGAGAGCAGTTCTTC. Its protein is CASSITSGSHREQFF.

The chain employs TRBV2 and TRBJ1-6; D possibly corresponds to TRBD1 (5 bases). CDR1 and CDR2 from the germline V gene are SNHLY and FYNNEI. This CDR3 contains 16 residues. With 4 bases removed from V and 10 bases from J, the gap between germline ends came to 20 bases. CDR3 sequence reads: CASSGGEGQKRSPLHF. Written as DNA, the CDR3 is TGTGCCAGCAGTGGAGGGGAAGGTCAAAAGAGGTCACCCCTCCACTTT.

The chain recombines TRBV4-3 with TRBJ2-5; perhaps TRBD2 as D (6 bases). The CDR3 sequence is 15 residues long. V lost 4 bases, J lost 10 bases, and 22 bases lay in between. CDR1 is LGHNA, CDR2 YSLEER, per germline. The CDR3 here is CASSRATNAAGGQYF. As DNA, the CDR3 is TGCGCCAGCAGCCGGGCGACTAATGCCGCCGGGGGCCAGTACTTC.

This clone appeared a single time. The rearrangement joins TRBV2 to TRBJ2-2; D gene uncertain. This CDR3 is 13 amino acids long. V was shortened by 6 bases and J by 0 bases, with 5 bases between the two germline ends. Germline CDR1 and CDR2: SNHLY and FYNNEI. CDR3 nucleotides: TGTGCCAGCAGGTACACGAACACCGGGGAGCTGTTTTTT. The encoded protein is CASRYTNTGELFF.

This clone came up a few times. In nucleotides, the CDR3 is TGCAGCGTTGTCCAGGGCATTGGCTACACCTTC. Its protein product is CSVVQGIGYTF. The chain combines TRBV29-1 with TRBJ1-2, with D perhaps TRBD1 (5 bases). Per germline, CDR1 SQVTM and CDR2 ANQGSEA. V was pared by 4 bases and J by 7 bases, with 10 bases between. The CDR3 consists of 11 residues.

The J gene is TRBJ2-2, the V gene TRBV29-1; TRBD1 agrees at 8 bases. The germline V gene has CDR1 SQVTM and CDR2 ANQGSEA. The CDR3 totals 15 residues. With V trimmed by 4 bases and J by 3 bases, 7 bases remained unmatched. CDR3 sequence: CSVGQGRGDTGELFF. CDR3 bases: TGCAGCGTTGGACAGGGGCGCGGGGACACCGGGGAGCTGTTTTTT.

This rearrangement joins TRBV4-1 to TRBJ2-3; 10 nucleotides agree with TRBD2. The CDR3 is made up of 15 amino acids. In germline, CDR1 is MGHRA, CDR2 YSYEKL. V was clipped by 3 bases and J by 1 base; unmatched bases: 1. CDR3 region: CASSHGLAGTDTQYF. The CDR3, as DNA: TGCGCCAGCAGCCACGGACTAGCGGGCACAGATACGCAGTATTTT.

J is TRBJ1-5 and V is TRBV6-1; possibly TRBD1 for D (5 bases). Between the trimmed V and J ends, which lost 4 bases and 4 bases, there was a span of 8 bases. This CDR3 has 13 residues. In germline, CDR1 is MNHNS, CDR2 SASEGT. The CDR3 DNA is TGTGCCAGCAGTGTTGGGGGAAATCAGCCCCAGCATTTT. Translation: CASSVGGNQPQHF.

This sequence joins TRBV7-2 and TRBJ2-6, with D tentatively TRBD2 (6 bases). The V end lost 5 bases, the J end lost 17 bases, and 13 bases lay between the germline ends. Germline V gene sequence: CDR1 SGHTA, CDR2 FQGNSA. The CDR3 extends over 11 amino acids. CDR3 DNA: TGTGCCAGCAGCCCCCAGGAGGGGTTGACTTTC. Its protein product is CASSPQEGLTF.

V is TRBV5-6 and J is TRBJ2-1, with 10 bases lining up with TRBD1. The CDR3 is made up of 17 amino acids. Unmatched junction bases numbered 13, after V lost 3 bases and J lost 7 bases. Germline-derived CDR1 and CDR2 are SGHDT and YYEEEE. CDR3 loop: CASSSYRDRGQLNEQFF. DNA of the CDR3: TGTGCCAGCAGCTCCTACCGGGACAGGGGTCAATTAAATGAGCAGTTCTTC.

The rearrangement uses TRBV13 and TRBJ2-7, with D possibly being TRBD2 (6 bases). This CDR3 contains 13 residues. From germline, CDR1 is PRHDT and CDR2 FYEKMQ (reference sequence). V lost 7 bases and J lost 6, with 16 bases in between. The DNA of the CDR3 is TGTGCCAGCACCTCGCCTGTTAGCGGCGAGCAGTACTTC. Its protein product is CASTSPVSGEQYF.

This clone showed up just a few times. This rearrangement joins TRBV29-1 to TRBJ2-1; D is unclear. The CDR3 is 14 residues long. CDR1 is SQVTM and CDR2 is ANQGSEA in the germline V gene. Trimming left V 7 bases short and J 1 base short, with 14 bases between. Here the CDR3 reads CSGEGGGSYNEQFF. As DNA, the CDR3 is TGCAGCGGGGAAGGCGGCGGATCCTACAATGAGCAGTTCTTC.

The V gene is TRBV6-5, the J gene TRBJ2-7; the D gene is possibly TRBD1 (6 bases). The V gene lost 5 bases and the J gene lost 2 bases, with 16 bases spanning the gap. This CDR3 region has 15 residues. Germline V gene lookup returns CDR1 MNHEY and CDR2 SVGAGI. The CDR3 coding sequence is TGTGCCAGCAGTCTCAAGACCAGGGGCCCCTACGAGCAGTACTTC. Translated: CASSLKTRGPYEQYF.

This chain joins TRBV30 and TRBJ1-2, with D hard to call. CDR3 length: 13 amino acids. Germline V gene sequence: CDR1 GTSNPN, CDR2 SVGIG (reference sequence). The V end was cut by 3 bases, the J end by 8 bases, with 16 bases between. The CDR3 sequence is CAWRLMDVGGYTF. CDR3 nucleotide sequence: TGTGCCTGGAGATTAATGGATGTCGGGGGCTACACCTTC.

A note on this clone: Other DNA sequences in this specimen translate into the identical CDR3. The rearrangement uses TRBV29-1 and TRBJ2-3; 7 bases agree with TRBD2. The V segment lost 3 bases and the J segment 2 bases; nucleotides outside the gene matches: 2. The CDR3 is made up of 13 amino acids. Germline lookup yields CDR1 SQVTM and CDR2 ANQGSEA. The CDR3 nucleotides are TGCAGCGTTGAGGGGGGGAACACAGATACGCAGTATTTT. This codes for CSVEGGNTDTQYF.

The CDR3 here is CASSLGGAHSPLHF. The CDR3 DNA is TGTGCCAGCAGCTTAGGGGGGGCCCACTCACCCCTCCACTTT. The chain is built from TRBV11-2 and TRBJ1-6, with D perhaps matching TRBD1 (6 bases). Per germline, CDR1 SGHAT and CDR2 FQNNGV. The CDR3 length is 14 residues. Trimming removed 1 base at V and 10 bases at J, with 11 bases between.

This chain connects TRBV29-1 to TRBJ1-1; perhaps TRBD1 as D (5 bases). The V and J ends lost 7 bases and 1 base respectively, with 16 bases between them. Germline values: CDR1 SQVTM, CDR2 ANQGSEA. The CDR3 totals 14 residues. The CDR3 DNA is TGCAGCGCCCGTTGGGGGTTGAAGAACACTGAAGCTTTCTTT. It yields the protein CSARWGLKNTEAFF.

This clone has just one count. The CDR3 coding sequence is TGTGCCAGCCAGCGGACAGAGAGCTATGGCTACACCTTC. Translated, it gives CASQRTESYGYTF. The chain has TRBV9 and TRBJ1-2; TRBD1 is a possible D gene (6 bases). V lost 7 bases and J lost 4, with 14 bases in between. This CDR3 is 13 amino acids long. Germline CDR1 is SGDLS and CDR2 is YYNGEE.

Remarks on this clone: An end of the junction does not agree with germline; a read error may underlie this. This chain links TRBV10-3 with TRBJ2-5; 12 bases align to TRBD2. The CDR3 runs to 16 residues. Germline assignment: CDR1 ENHRY and CDR2 SYGVKD. CDR3 sequence reads: CAISASSGGAQEAQYF. Written as DNA, the CDR3 is TGTGCCATCAGTGCTTCTAGCGGGGGGGCCCAAGAGGCCCAGTACTTC.